A selection of T cell receptor beta chains follows, all from one sample in a study of T cell changes during pregnancy in multiple sclerosis. Data came from immunoSEQ multiplex PCR; TCRdb stores just in-frame clones and leaves some out. This sample has about 40,000 clones, with around 90% found just once. Sequencing used CD4+ T cells from peripheral blood mononuclear cells, obtained in the third trimester of pregnancy. The receptors shown here come from a female donor with multiple sclerosis, enrolled in a pregnancy study. Each CDR3 is given with its conserved first and last residue. A D gene is named only where the DNA matches it firmly. Not every row has a clone size; where given, it reads once, few, many or a size class.

J	size	D	V	CDR3	DNA
TRBJ2-3	-	-	TRBV19	CASSMTGVTDTQYF	TGTGCCAGTAGTATGACGGGAGTCACAGATACGCAGTATTTT
TRBJ2-2	once	TRBD2	TRBV11-2	CASSPAGLALPGELFF	TGTGCCAGCAGCCCAGCGGGACTAGCCCTCCCCGGGGAGCTGTTTTTT
TRBJ2-2	-	TRBD1	TRBV7-6	CASSTRRQGSTGELFF	TGTGCCAGCAGCACCCGACGACAGGGAAGCACCGGGGAGCTGTTTTTT
TRBJ1-5	-	-	TRBV7-2	CASSPFGNNQPQHF	TGTGCCAGCAGCCCCTTCGGGAACAATCAGCCCCAGCATTTT
TRBJ2-5	-	-	TRBV5-8	CASSLGQRQETQYF	TGTGCCAGCAGCTTGGGACAGAGACAAGAGACCCAGTACTTC
TRBJ2-7	-	-	TRBV19	CASSSGPYEQYF	TGTGCCAGTAGTAGCGGCCCCTACGAGCAGTACTTC
TRBJ2-3	-	TRBD1	TRBV6-1	CASSESGGWDTQYF	TGTGCCAGCAGTGAATCAGGGGGCTGGGATACGCAGTATTTT
TRBJ2-2	-	TRBD1	TRBV4-1	CASSRSGTGGDGELFF	TGCGCCAGCAGCCGCTCAGGGACAGGGGGGGACGGGGAGCTGTTTTTT
TRBJ2-7	-	TRBD1	TRBV10-3	CAIESGTGSYEQYF	TGTGCCATCGAGTCCGGGACAGGGTCTTACGAGCAGTACTTC
TRBJ1-2	-	TRBD1	TRBV29-1	CSVEDWDRGRGFRYGYTF	TGCAGCGTTGAAGATTGGGACAGGGGGCGAGGTTTTAGGTATGGCTACACCTTC
TRBJ1-3	-	-	TRBV5-1	CASSLWSGSAGNTIYF	TGCGCCAGCAGCTTGTGGTCGGGTTCGGCTGGAAACACCATATATTTT
TRBJ2-5	-	-	TRBV7-6	CASSPERQGGYPAQYF	TGTGCCAGCAGCCCAGAACGACAGGGAGGTTACCCGGCCCAGTACTTC
TRBJ2-1	-	-	TRBV30	CAWTRGGAAPYNEQFF	TGTGCCTGGACTAGGGGTGGCGCGGCCCCTTACAATGAGCAGTTCTTC
TRBJ2-1	-	TRBD2	TRBV2	CASSPSGSSYNEQFF	TGTGCCAGCAGTCCAAGCGGGAGCTCCTACAATGAGCAGTTCTTC
TRBJ1-1	few	-	TRBV6-6	CASRLTENTEAFF	TGTGCCAGCAGGCTTACAGAGAACACTGAAGCTTTCTTT
TRBJ2-3	-	TRBD2	TRBV18	CASSPAPSGSTDTQYF	TGTGCCAGCTCACCAGCCCCTAGCGGGAGTACAGATACGCAGTATTTT
TRBJ2-1	-	TRBD2	TRBV19	CATGTSGRREQFF	TGTGCCACCGGGACTAGCGGGAGGCGTGAGCAGTTCTTC
TRBJ2-1	few	-	TRBV30	CAWGSRGNEQFF	TGTGCCTGGGGGTCACGGGGTAATGAGCAGTTCTTC
TRBJ2-7	-	TRBD2	TRBV5-6	CASSPRGGRQYF	TGTGCCAGCAGCCCACGGGGGGGGCGTCAGTACTTC
TRBJ2-6	-	-	TRBV7-2	CASSRGYAGANVLTF	TGTGCCAGCAGCCGAGGGTATGCCGGGGCCAACGTCCTGACTTTC
TRBJ1-2	few	-	TRBV4-1	CASSQGSFQTFPNYGYTF	TGCGCCAGCAGCCAAGGGAGTTTCCAAACCTTTCCTAACTATGGCTACACCTTC
TRBJ1-2	-	TRBD1	TRBV6-6	CASTPTGDYGYTF	TGTGCCAGCACCCCGACAGGGGACTATGGCTACACCTTC